This T cell receptor beta chain originates from a study of cytomegalovirus exposure and HLA in healthy donors. Use of 60 Vbeta and 13 Jbeta primers characterized the PCR. TCRdb keeps only in-frame clones here, not all; method: immunoSEQ multiplex PCR. This sample carries about 110,000 clones, around four fifths of them seen once, and the ten largest clones take around 2.9%. This clone was detected once. The target antigen is unknown. Study-level results: Some TCR beta chains (about 180 of them) were listed as cytomegalovirus-associated.

V shed 2 bases, J shed 4 bases, and the junction held 3 bases outside the gene matches. CDR3 size: 14 residues. Germline V gene sequence: CDR1 SNHLY, CDR2 FYNNEI. The rearrangement uses TRBV2 and TRBJ1-2; TRBD1 agrees at 8 bases. This sequence originates from a woman aged 60 to 75 in good health and CMV-seropositive. Sequenced sample: PBMCs. CDR3 protein: CASSESGGLYGYTF. As DNA, the CDR3 is TGTGCCAGCAGTGAATCAGGGGGCCTCTATGGCTACACCTTC.